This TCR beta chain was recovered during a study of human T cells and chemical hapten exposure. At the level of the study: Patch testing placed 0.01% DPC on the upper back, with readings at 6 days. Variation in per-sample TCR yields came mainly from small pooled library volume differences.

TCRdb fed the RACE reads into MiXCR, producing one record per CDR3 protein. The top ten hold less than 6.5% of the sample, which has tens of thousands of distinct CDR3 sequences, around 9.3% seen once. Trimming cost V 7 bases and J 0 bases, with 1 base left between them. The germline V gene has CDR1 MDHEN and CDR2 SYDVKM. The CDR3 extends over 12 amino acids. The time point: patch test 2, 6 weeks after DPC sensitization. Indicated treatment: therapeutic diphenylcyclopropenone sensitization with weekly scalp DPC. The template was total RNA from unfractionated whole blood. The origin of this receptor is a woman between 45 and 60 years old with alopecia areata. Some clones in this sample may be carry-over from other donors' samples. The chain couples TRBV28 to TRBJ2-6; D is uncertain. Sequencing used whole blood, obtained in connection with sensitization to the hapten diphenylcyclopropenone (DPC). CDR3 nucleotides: TGTGCCAGCAACTCTGGGGCCAACGTCCTGACTTTC. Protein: CASNSGANVLTF.